Listed here are 6 T cell receptor beta chains from one sample, sequenced in a study of T cell responses to AZD1222 COVID-19 vaccine. Only in-frame clones appear in the TCRdb table, and some are missing; sequencing was by immunoSEQ multiplex PCR. Among 100,000 to 150,000 clones listed, approximately 92% were seen once. The material was peripheral blood, obtained 28 days after the second AZD1222 dose. The receptors here all came from an adult who received the AZD1222 COVID-19 vaccine.

The chain employs TRBV7-2 and TRBJ1-1; no reliable D call. Germline V gene sequence: CDR1 SGHTA, CDR2 FQGNSA. The CDR3 length is 14 residues. The germline V and J ends were trimmed by 0 bases and 0 bases, with 5 bases remaining between them. The CDR3 region is CASSLAGLNTEAFF. The CDR3 DNA sequence: TGTGCCAGCAGCTTAGCTGGGTTGAACACTGAAGCTTTCTTT.

The genes are TRBV28 and TRBJ2-3; the D is unclear. The germline V gene encodes CDR1 MDHEN and CDR2 SYDVKM. V lost 2 bases and J lost 0, with 9 bases in between. The CDR3 totals 15 residues. CDR3 sequence (DNA): TGTGCCAGCAGTTTAACACGGTCTAGCACAGATACGCAGTATTTT. As protein: CASSLTRSSTDTQYF.

The CDR3 region is CASSSGGYEQFF. The CDR3 coding sequence is TGTGCCAGCAGCTCAGGGGGGTACGAGCAGTTCTTC. The J gene is TRBJ2-1, the V gene TRBV7-3, with a possible D match to TRBD1 (7 bases). Germline-derived CDR1 and CDR2 are SGHTA and FQGTGA. V was clipped by 4 bases and J by 10 bases, with 11 bases between them. The CDR3 loop spans 12 amino acids.

This clone appeared a few times. The rearrangement links TRBV18 to TRBJ1-1; the D gene is possibly TRBD1 (5 bases). V lost 0 bases to trimming and J lost 4 bases, with 12 bases between them. The CDR3 consists of 15 residues. Germline CDR1 and CDR2: KGHSH and LQKENI. Here the CDR3 reads CASSPPGGVPTEAFF. Written as DNA, the CDR3 is TGTGCCAGCTCACCACCCGGGGGGGTTCCCACTGAAGCTTTCTTT.

The chain uses TRBV29-1 and TRBJ1-2; unclear D gene. The CDR3 spans 12 residues. Germline CDR1 SQVTM, CDR2 ANQGSEA. Trimming stripped 4 bases from V and 2 bases from J, with 8 bases between. This CDR3 reads CSVVPVNYGYTF. In DNA form, the CDR3 reads TGCAGCGTTGTCCCGGTGAACTATGGCTACACCTTC. The whole variable domain, remainder taken from reference TRBV29-1 and TRBJ1-2, is SAVISQKPSRDICQRGTSLTIQCQVDSQVTMMFWYRQQPGQSLTLIATANQGSEATYESGFVIDKFPISRPNLTFSTLTVSNMSPEDSSIYLCSVVPVNYGYTFGSGTRLTVV.

The V gene is TRBV5-4, the J gene TRBJ2-1; 7 nucleotides match TRBD2. The CDR3 sequence is 15 residues long. The V segment lost 1 base and the J segment 2 bases; nucleotides outside the gene matches: 3. CDR1 is SGHNT and CDR2 is YYREEE in the germline V gene (reference sequence). CDR3 coding DNA: TGTGCCAGCAGCTTGTCCAGCGGGGCCTACAATGAGCAGTTCTTC. Translating gives CASSLSSGAYNEQFF.